The 3 T cell receptor beta chains presented below share a single source sample, sequenced in a study of cytotoxic CD8 clonotypes in ibrutinib-treated CLL. Assay: immunoSEQ multiplex PCR; the TCRdb copy retains only in-frame clones and omits some. The sample has about 200,000 clones, about three quarters seen once. The material sequenced was PBMCs, taken after 12 months of ibrutinib treatment. These receptors originate from a human donor with chronic lymphocytic leukemia.

This clone was seen a handful of times. The gene calls are TRBV27 and TRBJ2-7; 10 nucleotides agree with TRBD1. Trimming took 6 bases from V and 2 from J; bases not matched to a gene: 4. Germline V gene sequence: CDR1 MNHEY, CDR2 SMNVEV (reference sequence). The CDR3 is 14 residues long. The CDR3 sequence: CASREGQGAYEQYF. The DNA of the CDR3 is TGTGCCAGCAGGGAAGGACAGGGGGCCTACGAGCAGTACTTC.

V and J are TRBV7-9 and TRBJ2-1, with 9 bases matching TRBD1. CDR1 is SEHNR, CDR2 FQNEAQ, per germline (reference sequence). The CDR3 contains 15 residues. The V gene end was trimmed by 1 base and the J gene end by 6 bases; junction bases not matched to a gene: 4. The CDR3 DNA reads as TGTGCCAGCAGCTTAGGCGCGGGACAGGGCAATGAGCAGTTCTTC. Protein product: CASSLGAGQGNEQFF.

The V and J genes are TRBV4-1 and TRBJ2-4; no firm D call. The CDR3 is 17 residues long. The germline V and J ends were trimmed by 0 bases and 0 bases, with 12 bases remaining between them. Germline V gene lookup returns CDR1 MGHRA and CDR2 YSYEKL. The DNA for the CDR3 is TGCGCCAGCAGCCAAGATCCTCCTACTTTAGCCAAAAACATTCAGTACTTC. It encodes CASSQDPPTLAKNIQYF.